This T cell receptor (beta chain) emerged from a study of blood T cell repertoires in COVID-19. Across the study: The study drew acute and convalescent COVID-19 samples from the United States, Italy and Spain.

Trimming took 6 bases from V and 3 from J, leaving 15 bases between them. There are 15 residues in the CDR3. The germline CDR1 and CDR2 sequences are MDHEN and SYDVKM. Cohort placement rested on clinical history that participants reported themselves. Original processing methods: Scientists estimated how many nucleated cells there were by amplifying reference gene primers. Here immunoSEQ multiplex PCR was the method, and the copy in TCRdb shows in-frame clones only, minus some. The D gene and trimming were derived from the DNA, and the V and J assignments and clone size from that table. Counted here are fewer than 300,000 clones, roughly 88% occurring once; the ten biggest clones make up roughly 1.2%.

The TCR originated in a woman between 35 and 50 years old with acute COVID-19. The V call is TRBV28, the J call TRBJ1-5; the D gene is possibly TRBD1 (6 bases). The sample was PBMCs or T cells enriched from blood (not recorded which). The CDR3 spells CASRARTAFNQPQHF. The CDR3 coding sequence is TGTGCCAGCAGGGCCCGGACAGCTTTCAATCAGCCCCAGCATTTT.